This TCR beta chain was profiled in a study of shared clonotypes between healthy human individuals. Trimming took 7 bases from V and 5 from J, leaving 8 bases between them. The CDR3 runs 11 residues. Germline V gene lookup returns CDR1 LNHDA and CDR2 SQIVND (reference sequence). Some 30,000 T cell genomes, or roughly 180 ng DNA, went into the sorted-subset replicate PCRs. Clones were read by immunoSEQ multiplex PCR, and TCRdb kept only the in-frame ones, dropping some. The repertoire consists of about 2.2 million clones, with just under 95% occurring once and the leading ten covering around 1.8%. It was CD45RO-negative cells, positively selected for CCR7, that made up naive CD8 cells, with terminally differentiated effector memory CD45RA+ cells excluded. The study drew all its donors from Caucasian adults living in Nashville, Tennessee. Worth noting for this clone: Antigen: not known.

Whole-study results and caveats: Memory subsets generally showed smaller estimated richness than naive subsets did.

This sequence was found in a young man in good health. Some clones in this sample may be carry-over from other donors' samples. V usage is TRBV19 and J usage is TRBJ1-1; D is undetermined. The sample comprised naive CD8+ T cells from PBMCs. CDR3 region: CASIRATEAFF. The DNA of the CDR3 is TGTGCCAGTATAAGGGCTACTGAAGCTTTCTTT. Full variable domain (outside the CDR3, taken from reference TRBV19 and TRBJ1-1): DGGITQSPKYLFRKEGQNVTLSCEQNLNHDAMYWYRQDPGQGLRLIYYSQIVNDFQKGDIAEGYSVSREKKESFPLTVTSAQKNPTAFYLCASIRATEAFFGQGTRLTVV.